A single sample gave rise to the 2 T cell receptor beta chains below, sequenced in a study of control samples from healthy donors and cancer patients. Measured with immunoSEQ multiplex PCR; TCRdb has only the in-frame clones, and not every one. The sample holds roughly 180,000 clones, around 92% seen once. Source material: blood. These receptors originate from a woman in her thirties or forties in good health.

Only one count was recorded for this clone. This chain connects TRBV5-3 to TRBJ1-2, with 7 bases lining up with TRBD1. TRBV5-3 is an ORF, and what it does is uncertain. The CDR3 sequence is 12 residues long. Trimming at V came to 3 bases and at J to 9 bases, leaving 5 bases not matched to a gene. The CDR3 nucleotides read TGTGCCAGAAGCTGCAACAGGGGACGCTACACCTTC. Its translation: CARSCNRGRYTF.

The V and J genes are TRBV5-5 and TRBJ2-5; D uncertain. Per germline, CDR1 SGHKS and CDR2 YYEKEE (reference sequence). Trimming removed 4 bases from V and 4 bases from J, with 8 bases in between. The CDR3 totals 12 residues. The CDR3 DNA follows: TGTGCCAGCAGCGCTAATGGAGAGACCCAGTACTTC. It codes for CASSANGETQYF.